This T cell receptor (beta chain) was captured by sequencing in a study of blood T cell repertoires in COVID-19. The assay was immunoSEQ multiplex PCR, and TCRdb's table has in-frame clones only and misses some. The sample has about 210,000 clones; 89% are singletons. The study counted Cohort 3 donors as recovered given two negative PCRs, clearance, or symptom resolution. The germline gives CDR1 SGDLS, CDR2 YYNGEE. The CDR3 spans 11 residues. V dropped 5 bases and J dropped 7 bases, with 6 bases sitting between them. This TCR was recovered from a woman aged 18 to 35 who had recovered from COVID-19. What was sequenced was PBMCs or T cells enriched from blood (not recorded which). The chain employs TRBV9 and TRBJ2-2; D not certain. CDR3 sequence: CASRLDGELFF. CDR3 sequence (DNA): TGTGCCAGCAGACTTGACGGGGAGCTGTTTTTT.